This is a list of T cell receptor beta chains from one sample in a study of long-term antiretroviral therapy in people with HIV. Sequencing was performed with immunoSEQ multiplex PCR; in TCRdb, only in-frame clones are kept and a portion is missing. The sample holds tens of thousands of clones, under 85% seen once. The sequences come from unsorted PBMCs, collected 1.1 years before starting antiretroviral therapy. The receptor set was obtained from a woman between 40 and 55 years old with HIV. Each CDR3 is given with its conserved first and last residue. Fields, in order: D gene, J gene, clone size, V gene, CDR3 length, CDR3 protein, CDR3 DNA. A D gene is named only where the DNA matches it firmly. Where a row states a size, it is once, few, many or the class of an expanded clone; other rows omit it.

d_gene: -
j_gene: TRBJ1-2
abundance: once
v_gene: TRBV6-5
len: 13
CDR3aa: CASSLLGGWGYTF
CDR3nt: TGTGCCAGCAGTCTTCTGGGGGGCTGGGGCTACACCTTC

d_gene: -
j_gene: TRBJ2-1
abundance: -
v_gene: TRBV9
len: 13
CDR3aa: CASSVGGVGEQFF
CDR3nt: TGTGCCAGCAGCGTCGGAGGGGTGGGTGAGCAGTTCTTC

d_gene: TRBD2
j_gene: TRBJ2-7
abundance: -
v_gene: TRBV5-1
len: 18
CDR3aa: CASSSLPGGGPSPREQYF
CDR3nt: TGCGCCAGCAGCTCGCTTCCTGGCGGGGGGCCCTCCCCCCGGGAGCAGTACTTC

d_gene: -
j_gene: TRBJ2-7
abundance: -
v_gene: TRBV7-6
len: 14
CDR3aa: CASSPGGSRGEQYF
CDR3nt: TGTGCCAGCAGCCCAGGGGGGAGTAGGGGGGAGCAGTACTTC

d_gene: -
j_gene: TRBJ2-3
abundance: -
v_gene: TRBV10-3
len: 19
CDR3aa: CAISVEGKEQKRGTDTQYF
CDR3nt: TGTGCCATCAGTGTGGAGGGGAAAGAGCAAAAAAGGGGAACAGATACGCAGTATTTT

d_gene: -
j_gene: TRBJ1-2
abundance: -
v_gene: TRBV12-5
len: 11
CDR3aa: CASGLTGGYTF
CDR3nt: TGTGCTAGTGGTTTGACGGGGGGCTACACCTTC

d_gene: TRBD1
j_gene: TRBJ1-6
abundance: -
v_gene: TRBV30
len: 14
CDR3aa: CAWSPGQGYSPLHF
CDR3nt: TGTGCCTGGAGTCCGGGACAGGGATATTCACCCCTCCACTTT

d_gene: -
j_gene: TRBJ1-4
abundance: -
v_gene: TRBV9
len: 15
CDR3aa: CASSGRGATNEKLFF
CDR3nt: TGTGCCAGCTCGGGGAGGGGCGCAACTAATGAAAAACTGTTTTTT

d_gene: -
j_gene: TRBJ1-2
abundance: -
v_gene: TRBV27
len: 11
CDR3aa: CASSPTLGYTF
CDR3nt: TGTGCCAGCAGCCCGACCCTAGGCTACACCTTC

d_gene: -
j_gene: TRBJ2-3
abundance: -
v_gene: TRBV5-1
len: 14
CDR3aa: CASRQQASTDTQYF
CDR3nt: TGCGCCAGTCGACAACAGGCTTCCACAGATACGCAGTATTTT

d_gene: -
j_gene: TRBJ2-2
abundance: -
v_gene: TRBV30
len: 15
CDR3aa: CAWGPFGGRAGELFF
CDR3nt: TGTGCCTGGGGTCCGTTTGGGGGACGGGCCGGGGAGCTGTTTTTT

d_gene: -
j_gene: TRBJ1-1
abundance: few
v_gene: TRBV10-1
len: 13
CDR3aa: CASSLGENTEAFF
CDR3nt: TGCGCCAGCTCCTTAGGGGAGAACACTGAAGCTTTCTTT

d_gene: -
j_gene: TRBJ2-1
abundance: -
v_gene: TRBV20-1
len: 11
CDR3aa: CSAQSYNEQFF
CDR3nt: TGCAGTGCCCAATCCTACAATGAGCAGTTCTTC

d_gene: -
j_gene: TRBJ2-5
abundance: once
v_gene: TRBV29-1
len: 12
CDR3aa: CSVQGGQETQYF
CDR3nt: TGCAGCGTTCAGGGGGGTCAAGAGACCCAGTACTTC

d_gene: -
j_gene: TRBJ1-6
abundance: -
v_gene: TRBV2
len: 14
CDR3aa: CASSDQGMDSPLHF
CDR3nt: TGTGCCAGCAGTGATCAGGGGATGGATTCACCCCTCCACTTT

d_gene: -
j_gene: TRBJ2-6
abundance: -
v_gene: TRBV4-2
len: 13
CDR3aa: CASTNSGANVLTF
CDR3nt: TGTGCCAGCACCAATTCGGGGGCCAACGTCCTGACTTTC

d_gene: -
j_gene: TRBJ1-3
abundance: -
v_gene: TRBV5-1
len: 13
CDR3aa: CASSSLSGNTIYF
CDR3nt: TGCGCCAGCAGCTCCCTCTCTGGAAACACCATATATTTT

d_gene: -
j_gene: TRBJ2-7
abundance: -
v_gene: TRBV6-1
len: 15
CDR3aa: CASSEDPIGSYEQYF
CDR3nt: TGTGCCAGCAGTGAAGACCCCATCGGCTCCTACGAGCAGTACTTC

d_gene: -
j_gene: TRBJ1-1
abundance: few
v_gene: TRBV7-2
len: 14
CDR3aa: CASSLGAQGLGAFF
CDR3nt: TGTGCCAGCAGCTTAGGCGCTCAGGGGTTGGGAGCTTTCTTT

d_gene: -
j_gene: TRBJ2-3
abundance: -
v_gene: TRBV25-1
len: 13
CDR3aa: CASSDGYTDTQYF
CDR3nt: TGTGCCAGCAGTGACGGCTACACAGATACGCAGTATTTT

d_gene: TRBD1
j_gene: TRBJ2-2
abundance: few
v_gene: TRBV7-6
len: 14
CDR3aa: CASSPQGATGELFF
CDR3nt: TGTGCCAGCAGCCCGCAGGGGGCGACCGGGGAGCTGTTTTTT

d_gene: TRBD1
j_gene: TRBJ1-5
abundance: -
v_gene: TRBV5-6
len: 16
CDR3aa: CASSADRGNVNQPQHF
CDR3nt: TGTGCCAGCAGCGCAGACAGGGGCAACGTCAATCAGCCCCAGCATTTT

d_gene: TRBD2
j_gene: TRBJ2-4
abundance: -
v_gene: TRBV5-1
len: 16
CDR3aa: CASSSGSSGERHIQYF
CDR3nt: TGCGCCAGCAGCTCAGGGTCTAGCGGGGAACGGCACATTCAGTACTTC

d_gene: -
j_gene: TRBJ1-2
abundance: once
v_gene: TRBV4-3
len: 15
CDR3aa: CASSQDWGVNYGYTF
CDR3nt: TGCGCCAGCAGCCAAGATTGGGGAGTTAACTATGGCTACACCTTC

d_gene: -
j_gene: TRBJ1-6
abundance: once
v_gene: TRBV11-2
len: 17
CDR3aa: CASSLARVDGLGSPLHF
CDR3nt: TGTGCCAGCAGCTTAGCGAGGGTGGACGGATTGGGATCACCCCTCCACTTT

d_gene: -
j_gene: TRBJ2-4
abundance: few
v_gene: TRBV5-4
len: 12
CDR3aa: CASSSTENIQYF
CDR3nt: TGTGCCAGCAGCTCGACAGAAAACATTCAGTACTTC

d_gene: -
j_gene: TRBJ2-2
abundance: once
v_gene: TRBV4-1
len: 16
CDR3aa: CASSHGQPPNTGELFF
CDR3nt: TGCGCCAGCAGCCACGGGCAGCCTCCGAACACCGGGGAGCTGTTTTTT

d_gene: -
j_gene: TRBJ1-1
abundance: -
v_gene: TRBV7-9
len: 14
CDR3aa: CASSLVPGLGEAFF
CDR3nt: TGTGCCAGCAGCTTAGTTCCCGGGCTGGGTGAAGCTTTCTTT

d_gene: -
j_gene: TRBJ2-5
abundance: -
v_gene: TRBV30
len: 12
CDR3aa: CACGRQQETQYF
CDR3nt: TGTGCCTGTGGACGGCAACAAGAGACCCAGTACTTC

d_gene: -
j_gene: TRBJ1-5
abundance: few
v_gene: TRBV7-2
len: 12
CDR3aa: CASSFSGTPQHF
CDR3nt: TGTGCCAGCAGCTTCTCAGGTACGCCCCAGCATTTT

d_gene: -
j_gene: TRBJ1-1
abundance: -
v_gene: TRBV4-3
len: 14
CDR3aa: CASSQVLGGAEAFF
CDR3nt: TGCGCCAGCAGCCAAGTGCTCGGGGGGGCTGAAGCTTTCTTT

d_gene: -
j_gene: TRBJ2-2
abundance: -
v_gene: TRBV5-4
len: 14
CDR3aa: CASSRAENTGELFF
CDR3nt: TGTGCCAGCAGTAGGGCCGAGAACACCGGGGAGCTGTTTTTT

d_gene: TRBD1
j_gene: TRBJ2-6
abundance: -
v_gene: TRBV11-3
len: 17
CDR3aa: CASSTHRGDSGANVLTF
CDR3nt: TGTGCCAGCAGCACCCACAGGGGGGACTCTGGGGCCAACGTCCTGACTTTC

d_gene: -
j_gene: TRBJ1-5
abundance: -
v_gene: TRBV5-1
len: 14
CDR3aa: CASSLAGGNQPQHF
CDR3nt: TGCGCCAGCAGCTTAGCAGGGGGCAATCAGCCCCAGCATTTT

d_gene: -
j_gene: TRBJ2-7
abundance: -
v_gene: TRBV18
len: 14
CDR3aa: CASSSGASRYEQYF
CDR3nt: TGTGCCAGCTCCTCCGGGGCGTCCCGATACGAGCAGTACTTC

d_gene: -
j_gene: TRBJ2-1
abundance: few
v_gene: TRBV19
len: 14
CDR3aa: CASSILAGGNEQFF
CDR3nt: TGTGCCAGTAGTATTTTGGCAGGGGGGAATGAGCAGTTCTTC

d_gene: -
j_gene: TRBJ1-5
abundance: -
v_gene: TRBV28
len: 13
CDR3aa: CASNPYRLGPQHF
CDR3nt: TGTGCCAGCAACCCCTACAGGCTGGGGCCCCAGCATTTT

d_gene: TRBD2
j_gene: TRBJ2-7
abundance: -
v_gene: TRBV2
len: 17
CDR3aa: CASSEASLAGGSYEQYF
CDR3nt: TGTGCCAGCAGTGAAGCCTCCCTAGCGGGGGGATCCTACGAGCAGTACTTC

d_gene: TRBD1
j_gene: TRBJ1-6
abundance: few
v_gene: TRBV7-9
len: 19
CDR3aa: CASSLVGGQGSSYNSPLHF
CDR3nt: TGTGCCAGCAGCTTAGTAGGGGGACAGGGGAGCTCCTATAATTCACCCCTCCACTTT

d_gene: -
j_gene: TRBJ1-2
abundance: -
v_gene: TRBV28
len: 16
CDR3aa: CASSLRGAEANYGYTF
CDR3nt: TGTGCCAGCAGTTTAAGGGGGGCCGAAGCTAACTATGGCTACACCTTC

d_gene: -
j_gene: TRBJ1-3
abundance: once
v_gene: TRBV29-1
len: 15
CDR3aa: CSVAFEGRVANTIYF
CDR3nt: TGCAGCGTAGCGTTCGAGGGCAGGGTAGCAAACACCATATATTTT

d_gene: -
j_gene: TRBJ1-1
abundance: -
v_gene: TRBV30
len: 12
CDR3aa: CAWSPDRRMAFF
CDR3nt: TGTGCCTGGAGTCCGGACCGTCGGATGGCTTTCTTT

d_gene: -
j_gene: TRBJ2-7
abundance: -
v_gene: TRBV5-6
len: 14
CDR3aa: CASSLTGANYEQYF
CDR3nt: TGTGCCAGCAGCTTGACAGGAGCTAACTACGAGCAGTACTTC

d_gene: -
j_gene: TRBJ1-2
abundance: -
v_gene: TRBV6-1
len: 14
CDR3aa: CASSEFVGVAGYTF
CDR3nt: TGTGCCAGCAGTGAATTTGTCGGGGTAGCTGGCTACACCTTC

d_gene: -
j_gene: TRBJ2-2
abundance: -
v_gene: TRBV7-9
len: 14
CDR3aa: CASSPRLGTGELFF
CDR3nt: TGTGCCAGCAGCCCTCGACTAGGCACCGGGGAGCTGTTTTTT

d_gene: TRBD1
j_gene: TRBJ2-5
abundance: -
v_gene: TRBV7-2
len: 14
CDR3aa: CASSPQTGEKTQYF
CDR3nt: TGTGCCAGCAGCCCACAGACAGGGGAAAAGACCCAGTACTTC

d_gene: -
j_gene: TRBJ2-7
abundance: few
v_gene: TRBV6-5
len: 13
CDR3aa: CASSYEAPYEQYF
CDR3nt: TGTGCCAGCAGTTACGAGGCTCCCTACGAGCAGTACTTC

d_gene: TRBD1
j_gene: TRBJ1-2
abundance: -
v_gene: TRBV7-9
len: 16
CDR3aa: CASSLAHERTGYGYTF
CDR3nt: TGTGCCAGCAGCTTAGCCCATGAGAGGACAGGCTATGGCTACACCTTC

d_gene: -
j_gene: TRBJ1-6
abundance: -
v_gene: TRBV5-8
len: 15
CDR3aa: CASSLEGMNNSPLHF
CDR3nt: TGTGCCAGCAGCTTGGAGGGAATGAATAATTCACCCCTCCACTTT

d_gene: TRBD1
j_gene: TRBJ1-1
abundance: -
v_gene: TRBV5-1
len: 15
CDR3aa: CASSYTGTGNTEAFF
CDR3nt: TGCGCCAGCAGCTATACCGGGACAGGGAACACTGAAGCTTTCTTT

d_gene: TRBD1
j_gene: TRBJ1-3
abundance: -
v_gene: TRBV2
len: 17
CDR3aa: CASSEWGQGPSGNTIYF
CDR3nt: TGTGCCAGCAGTGAATGGGGACAGGGCCCCTCTGGAAACACCATATATTTT

d_gene: -
j_gene: TRBJ1-3
abundance: -
v_gene: TRBV30
len: 16
CDR3aa: CAWSFKAGLLENTIYF
CDR3nt: TGTGCCTGGAGTTTTAAAGCGGGACTCCTGGAAAACACCATATATTTT

d_gene: -
j_gene: TRBJ1-1
abundance: -
v_gene: TRBV2
len: 12
CDR3aa: CASYYKPREKFF
CDR3nt: TGTGCCAGTTACTATAAACCGAGGGAAAAATTCTTT

d_gene: -
j_gene: TRBJ1-3
abundance: once
v_gene: TRBV5-4
len: 15
CDR3aa: CASSPYLGAGNTIYF
CDR3nt: TGTGCCAGCAGCCCGTACCTGGGGGCTGGAAACACCATATATTTT

d_gene: -
j_gene: TRBJ1-1
abundance: -
v_gene: TRBV27
len: 14
CDR3aa: CASSPGAVNTEAFF
CDR3nt: TGTGCCAGCAGTCCAGGGGCGGTGAACACTGAAGCTTTCTTT

d_gene: -
j_gene: TRBJ1-2
abundance: few
v_gene: TRBV19
len: 13
CDR3aa: CASSITQGSGYTF
CDR3nt: TGTGCCAGTAGTATAACCCAGGGGTCTGGCTACACCTTC

d_gene: TRBD1
j_gene: TRBJ2-7
abundance: -
v_gene: TRBV14
len: 15
CDR3aa: CASSLGTGSWDEQYF
CDR3nt: TGTGCCAGCAGCCTCGGGACAGGGTCTTGGGACGAGCAGTACTTC